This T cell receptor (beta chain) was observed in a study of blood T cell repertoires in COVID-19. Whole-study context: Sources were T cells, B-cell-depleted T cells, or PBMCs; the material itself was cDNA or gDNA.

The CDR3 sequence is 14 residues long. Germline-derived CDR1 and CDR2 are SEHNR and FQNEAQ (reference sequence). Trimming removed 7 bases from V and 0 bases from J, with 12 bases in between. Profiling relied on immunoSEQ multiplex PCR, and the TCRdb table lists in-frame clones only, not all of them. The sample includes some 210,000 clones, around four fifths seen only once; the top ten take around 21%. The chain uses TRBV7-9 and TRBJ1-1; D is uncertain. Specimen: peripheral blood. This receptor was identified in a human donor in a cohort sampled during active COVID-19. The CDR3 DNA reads TGTGCCAGCACCGCAGGAAAGTTGAACACTGAAGCTTTCTTT. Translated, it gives CASTAGKLNTEAFF.